This T cell receptor beta chain was identified in a study of cytomegalovirus exposure and HLA in healthy donors. Overall study results and limits: Apparent HLA restriction characterized most CMV-associated TCR beta chains in a later analysis. What TCR beta sequences reportedly achieved was accurate prediction of HLA-A and HLA-B alleles in most subjects.

PCR primers comprised 60 Vbeta and 13 Jbeta primers. Produced via immunoSEQ multiplex PCR; TCRdb's table is partial and in-frame only. The table has approximately 120,000 clones, about 80% seen once; the top ten hold 6.5% to 8.5%. Points on this clone: No antigen is known for it.

The V gene's germline CDR1 is SGHRS and CDR2 YFSETQ. The V end lost 5 bases, the J end lost 2 bases, and 10 bases lay between the germline ends. The CDR3 is 13 amino acids. The sequenced sample consisted of PBMCs. The clonotype originates from a woman between 50 and 59 years old in good health and CMV-seropositive. The chain carries TRBV5-1 and TRBJ1-1; the D gene is possibly TRBD1 (5 bases). The CDR3 nucleotides are TGCGCCAGCAGGCCGGGGGTAAACACTGAAGCTTTCTTT. The encoded protein is CASRPGVNTEAFF. The whole variable domain, filled in from reference TRBV5-1 and TRBJ1-1, reads KAGVTQTPRYLIKTRGQQVTLSCSPISGHRSVSWYQQTPGQGLQFLFEYFSETQRNKGNFPGRFSGRQFSNSRSEMNVSTLELGDSALYLCASRPGVNTEAFFGQGTRLTVV.